The 3 T cell receptor beta chains below all came from one sample that was sequenced in a study of T cell responses to AZD1222 COVID-19 vaccine. Method: immunoSEQ multiplex PCR; TCRdb's copy keeps in-frame clones and lacks some. The data hold around 160,000 clones, with approximately 94% observed a single time. The starting material was peripheral blood, obtained 28 days after the second AZD1222 dose. The receptors were gathered from an adult who received the AZD1222 COVID-19 vaccine.

J is TRBJ2-7 and V is TRBV6-5, with 8 bases lining up with TRBD1. The junction had 8 bases not matched to a gene; V was cut back by 6 bases and J by 4 bases. Germline V CDR1 and CDR2: MNHEY, SVGAGI. The CDR3 spans 14 residues. CDR3 nucleotide sequence: TGTGCCAGCAGAGACAGGGGAACGGTTTACGAGCAGTACTTC. It codes for CASRDRGTVYEQYF.

This clone appeared once. The V gene is TRBV19, the J gene TRBJ2-1, with 7 bases that match TRBD2. Germline lookup yields CDR1 LNHDA and CDR2 SQIVND (reference sequence). There are 17 residues in the CDR3. The junction had 20 bases not matched to a gene; V was cut back by 8 bases and J by 7 bases. Written as DNA, the CDR3 is TGTGCCAGTCTTAATCTCGGTAGGCCTAGCGGTAAGAATGAGCAGTTCTTC. It translates to CASLNLGRPSGKNEQFF.

The chain joins TRBV19 to TRBJ2-7, with TRBD2 matching 12 bases. The germline V gene encodes CDR1 LNHDA and CDR2 SQIVND (reference sequence). The junction had 4 bases not matched to a gene; V was cut back by 1 base and J by 6 bases. The CDR3 is 15 residues long. CDR3 DNA: TGTGCCAGTAGTATAGTGACTAGCGGGAGTGGCGAGCAGTACTTC. Protein sequence: CASSIVTSGSGEQYF.